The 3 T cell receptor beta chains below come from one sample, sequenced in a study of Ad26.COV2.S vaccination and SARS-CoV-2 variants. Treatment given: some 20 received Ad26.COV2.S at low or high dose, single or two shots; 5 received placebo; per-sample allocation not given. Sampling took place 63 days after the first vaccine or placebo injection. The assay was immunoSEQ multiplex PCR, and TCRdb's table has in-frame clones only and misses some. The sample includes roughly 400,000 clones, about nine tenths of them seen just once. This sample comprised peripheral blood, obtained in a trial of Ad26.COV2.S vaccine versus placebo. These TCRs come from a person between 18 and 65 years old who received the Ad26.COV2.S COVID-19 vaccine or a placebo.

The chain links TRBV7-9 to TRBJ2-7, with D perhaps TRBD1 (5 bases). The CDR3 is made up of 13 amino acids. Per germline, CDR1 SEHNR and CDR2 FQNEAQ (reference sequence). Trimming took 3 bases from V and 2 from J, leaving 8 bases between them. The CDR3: CASSLDTPYEQYF. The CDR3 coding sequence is TGTGCCAGCAGCTTGGACACTCCCTACGAGCAGTACTTC.

This CDR3 is CASSHPTGVPTNTGELFF. The CDR3 DNA reads TGCGCCAGCAGTCACCCGACAGGAGTCCCAACGAACACCGGGGAGCTGTTTTTT. The chain joins TRBV23-1 to TRBJ2-2; D might be TRBD1 (6 bases). TRBV23-1 has ORF status, its function being uncertain. The CDR3 extends over 18 amino acids. Trimming removed 3 bases at V and 0 bases at J, with 17 bases between.

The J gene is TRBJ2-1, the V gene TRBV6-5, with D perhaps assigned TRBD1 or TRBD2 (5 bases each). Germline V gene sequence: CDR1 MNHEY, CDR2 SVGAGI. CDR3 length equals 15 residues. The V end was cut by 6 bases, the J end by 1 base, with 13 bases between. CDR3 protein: CASRPLGPSYNEQFF. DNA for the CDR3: TGTGCCAGCAGGCCGCTGGGACCGTCCTACAATGAGCAGTTCTTC.